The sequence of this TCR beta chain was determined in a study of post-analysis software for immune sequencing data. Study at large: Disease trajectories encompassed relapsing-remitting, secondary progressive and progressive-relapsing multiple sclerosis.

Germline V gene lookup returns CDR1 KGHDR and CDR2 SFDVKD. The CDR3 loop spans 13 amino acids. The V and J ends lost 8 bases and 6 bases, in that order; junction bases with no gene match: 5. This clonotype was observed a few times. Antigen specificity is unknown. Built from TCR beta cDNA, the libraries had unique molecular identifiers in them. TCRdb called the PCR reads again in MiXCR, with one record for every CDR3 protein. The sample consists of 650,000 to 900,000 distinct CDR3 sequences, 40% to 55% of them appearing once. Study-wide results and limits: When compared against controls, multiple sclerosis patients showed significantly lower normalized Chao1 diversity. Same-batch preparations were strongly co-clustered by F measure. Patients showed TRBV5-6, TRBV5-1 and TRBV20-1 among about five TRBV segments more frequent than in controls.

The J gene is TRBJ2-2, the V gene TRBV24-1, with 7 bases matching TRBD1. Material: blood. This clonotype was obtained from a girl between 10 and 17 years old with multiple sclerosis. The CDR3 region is CATKNRGSGELFF. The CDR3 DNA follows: TGTGCCACCAAAAACAGGGGCTCCGGGGAGCTGTTTTTT.